The clone carrying this T cell receptor (beta chain) has a count of ten or more. Mismatch repair deficiency was confirmed in all patients, by PCR or immunohistochemistry. The source of the sample is a study of PD-1 blockade in mismatch repair-deficient tumors. The CDR3 extends over 15 amino acids. The germline V and J ends were trimmed by 3 bases and 3 bases, with 12 bases remaining between them. Germline V lookup: CDR1 SGHDT, CDR2 YYEEEE. TCRdb keeps only in-frame clones here, not all; method: immunoSEQ multiplex PCR. The repertoire holds about 100,000 clones, with 82% as singletons. This TCR was sampled from an adult with mismatch repair-deficient cancer. The chain joins TRBV5-6 to TRBJ2-2; D remains ambiguous. Sample: peripheral blood, taken less than 37 weeks after starting pembrolizumab. Here the CDR3 DNA reads TGTGCCAGCAGCTCACTGGTAGTATACACCGGGGAGCTGTTTTTT. Amino acids: CASSSLVVYTGELFF.